This entry lists 22 T cell receptor beta chains sequenced from one sample in a study of blood T cell repertoires in COVID-19. Sequencing used immunoSEQ multiplex PCR; TCRdb keeps in-frame clones, though not all of them. The sample lists about 120,000 clones, 84% occurring once. Material for sequencing was peripheral blood. These receptors originate from a woman in her forties with acute or convalescent COVID-19.

The chain couples TRBV30 to TRBJ2-7; D is perhaps TRBD2 (5 bases). The CDR3 has 13 residues. Germline loops: CDR1 GTSNPN, CDR2 SVGIG (reference sequence). With 0 bases removed from V and 6 bases from J, the gap between germline ends came to 12 bases. This CDR3 reads CAWSVDREGEQYF. CDR3 DNA: TGTGCCTGGAGTGTAGACCGGGAAGGCGAGCAGTACTTC.

This sequence joins TRBV7-9 and TRBJ2-3; 10 nucleotides line up with TRBD2. Germline assignment: CDR1 SEHNR and CDR2 FQNEAQ (reference sequence). The CDR3 spans 15 residues. The V segment lost 4 bases and the J segment 4 bases; nucleotides outside the gene matches: 5. This chain's CDR3 is CASSSLAGWADTQYF. In DNA, the CDR3 is TGTGCCAGCAGCTCACTAGCGGGGTGGGCAGATACGCAGTATTTT.

The rearrangement links TRBV6-1 to TRBJ2-5, with 9 bases aligning to TRBD1. Trimming cost V 0 bases and J 7 bases; bases outside gene matches: 6. In germline, CDR1 is MNHNS, CDR2 SASEGT. This CDR3 contains 15 residues. CDR3 residues: CASSEATGGSGTQYF. CDR3 sequence (DNA): TGTGCCAGCAGTGAAGCAACAGGGGGCTCAGGGACCCAGTACTTC.

The chain carries TRBV27 and TRBJ2-7; 7 bases match TRBD1. Trimming at V came to 6 bases and at J to 4 bases, leaving 6 bases not matched to a gene. The CDR3 runs to 13 residues. Germline assignment: CDR1 MNHEY and CDR2 SMNVEV (reference sequence). CDR3: CASSLQGPYEQYF. In nucleotides, the CDR3 is TGTGCCAGCAGCCTACAGGGGCCGTACGAGCAGTACTTC.

The chain joins TRBV7-8 to TRBJ1-5; D is undetermined. CDR3 length: 13 residues. CDR1 is SGHVS, CDR2 FQNEAQ, per germline. Trimming took 3 bases from V and 6 from J, leaving 9 bases between them. The CDR3 DNA is TGTGCCAGCAGCTTTTCTGATAGTCAGCCCCAGCATTTT. Its translation: CASSFSDSQPQHF.

In this sample, this clone turned up once. The chain links TRBV2 to TRBJ1-3, with D tentatively TRBD1 (6 bases). Germline V gives CDR1 SNHLY, CDR2 FYNNEI. V was clipped by 3 bases and J by 0 bases, with 9 bases between them. The CDR3 covers 15 residues. The CDR3 protein is CASSDQGLSGNTIYF. The DNA for the CDR3 is TGTGCCAGCAGTGACCAGGGGCTCTCTGGAAACACCATATATTTT.

The V gene is TRBV18, the J gene TRBJ1-2; TRBD1 matches at 8 bases. V shed 9 bases, J shed 8 bases, and the junction held 14 bases outside the gene matches. Germline V CDR1 and CDR2: KGHSH, LQKENI. The CDR3 covers 14 residues. The CDR3 nucleotides read TGTGCCAGTCGGGCGGACAGGGAGATCCAAGGCTACACCTTC. Protein product: CASRADREIQGYTF.

V usage is TRBV30 and J usage is TRBJ1-3; 8 bases agree with TRBD1. CDR1 and CDR2 (germline): GTSNPN, SVGIG (reference sequence). The CDR3 totals 15 residues. The V gene end was trimmed by 0 bases and the J gene end by 3 bases; junction bases not matched to a gene: 4. CDR3 DNA sequence: TGTGCCTGGAGTGTAGGACAGGGCTATGGAAACACCATATATTTT. It translates to CAWSVGQGYGNTIYF. Full variable domain (remainder filled in from reference TRBV30 and TRBJ1-3): SQTIHQWPATLVQPVGSPLSLECTVEGTSNPNLYWYRQAAGRGLQLLFYSVGIGQISSEVPQNLSASRPQDRQFILSSKKLLLSDSGFYLCAWSVGQGYGNTIYFGEGSWLTVV.

This clone was seen just once. The CDR3 DNA follows: TGTGCCAGCAGTCCAGGTCGTGGGGAGCAGTACTTC. This codes for CASSPGRGEQYF. The J gene is TRBJ2-7, the V gene TRBV6-5; D unclear. The CDR3 is made up of 12 amino acids. V lost 5 bases and J 7 bases, leaving 12 bases between the germline ends. The germline gives CDR1 MNHEY, CDR2 SVGAGI.

The chain combines TRBV5-1 with TRBJ2-7; 9 nucleotides match TRBD1. The CDR3 is made up of 12 amino acids. Germline CDR1 and CDR2: SGHRS and YFSETQ. Unmatched junction bases numbered 5, after V lost 7 bases and J lost 6 bases. The CDR3 loop reads CASSQTGGEQYF. CDR3 nucleotides: TGCGCCAGCTCCCAGACAGGGGGCGAGCAGTACTTC.

The chain combines TRBV5-1 with TRBJ2-7, with D possibly TRBD1 on 5 matching bases. The V end was cut by 3 bases, the J end by 0 bases, with 22 bases between. The germline V gene encodes CDR1 SGHRS and CDR2 YFSETQ. This CDR3 comprises 18 residues. CDR3 nucleotides: TGCGCCAGCAGCTCTATCCCTCCGAACAGGTTTATCTCCTACGAGCAGTACTTC. It codes for CASSSIPPNRFISYEQYF.

This chain uses TRBV5-1 with TRBJ2-7, with 9 positions matching TRBD1. Germline V CDR1 and CDR2: SGHRS, YFSETQ. Trimming removed 0 bases from V and 1 base from J; junction bases left unmatched: 2. The CDR3 has 15 amino acids. The CDR3 here is CASSLGGQGSYEQYF. CDR3 sequence (DNA): TGCGCCAGCAGCTTGGGGGGACAGGGATCCTACGAGCAGTACTTC.

The chain links TRBV7-7 to TRBJ2-5; TRBD1 matches 9 bases. The CDR3 is 15 amino acids. After removal of 5 bases from V and 3 bases from J, the junction contained 7 bases not matched to a gene. Germline CDR1 reads SSHAT; CDR2 reads FNYEAQ (reference sequence). The CDR3 DNA reads as TGTGCCAGCAGCCCCCGACAGGGGGGGGAAGAGACCCAGTACTTC. Amino acid sequence: CASSPRQGGEETQYF.

J is TRBJ2-3 and V is TRBV5-4, with D perhaps TRBD1 (5 bases). The CDR3 sequence is 15 residues long. The ends were cut back, 0 bases at V and 1 base at J, with 9 bases in the middle. CDR1 and CDR2 from the germline V gene are SGHNT and YYREEE (reference sequence). Here the CDR3 reads CASSLGGAGTDTQYF. CDR3 bases: TGTGCCAGCAGCTTGGGGGGCGCAGGCACAGATACGCAGTATTTT.

This chain connects TRBV19 to TRBJ1-2; 7 nucleotides align to TRBD1. The germline V gene encodes CDR1 LNHDA and CDR2 SQIVND (reference sequence). CDR3 length equals 15 residues. Trimming removed 4 bases from V and 3 bases from J; junction bases left unmatched: 8. CDR3 DNA: TGTGCCAGTAGTACCAGACAGGGTGGAGACTATGGCTACACCTTC. This codes for CASSTRQGGDYGYTF.

V usage is TRBV3-1 (or the pseudogene TRBV3-2) and J usage is TRBJ2-3; 8 positions match TRBD1. The J segment lost 6 bases and the V segment lost 4 bases, leaving 9 bases of the junction unmatched. Germline loops: CDR1 LGHDT, CDR2 YNNKEL (reference sequence). The CDR3 consists of 15 residues. Written as DNA, the CDR3 is TGTGCCAGCAGCCGTAGGGACAGGTCCACGGATACGCAGTATTTT. It encodes CASSRRDRSTDTQYF.

The chain joins TRBV5-1 to TRBJ1-1, with TRBD1 matching over 9 bases. Trimming cost V 4 bases and J 3 bases; bases outside gene matches: 7. This CDR3 region has 15 residues. The V gene's germline CDR1 is SGHRS and CDR2 YFSETQ. CDR3 sequence reads: CASSLGRTGDTEAFF. CDR3 nucleotides: TGCGCCAGCAGCCTGGGTCGGACAGGGGACACTGAAGCTTTCTTT.

The CDR3 is CASSPTSGGETEQFF. CDR3 in DNA: TGTGCCAGCTCACCAACCAGCGGGGGAGAGACGGAGCAGTTCTTC. This chain uses TRBV18 with TRBJ2-1; 8 positions agree with TRBD2. The germline CDR1 and CDR2 sequences are KGHSH and LQKENI. The CDR3 length is 15 residues. V shed 2 bases and J 10 bases; nucleotides not matched to a gene: 10.

V usage is TRBV5-1 and J usage is TRBJ2-3; TRBD2 agrees at 12 bases. The junction had 7 bases not matched to a gene; V was cut back by 1 base and J by 7 bases. The germline CDR1 and CDR2 sequences are SGHRS and YFSETQ. This CDR3 has 16 amino acids. The CDR3 region has the DNA TGCGCCAGCAGCTTGAGGACTAGCGGGGTCCTGAATACGCAGTATTTT. Amino acids: CASSLRTSGVLNTQYF.

In this sample, this clone turned up many times. The chain combines TRBV14 with TRBJ1-4; TRBD1 matches 7 bases. The CDR3 has 16 amino acids. V trimming: 3 bases; J trimming: 4 bases; junction bases outside the gene matches: 8. The germline V gene has CDR1 SGHDN and CDR2 FVKESK. The CDR3: CASSQLQGQNNEKLFF. CDR3 nucleotides: TGTGCCAGCAGCCAGTTACAGGGGCAAAATAATGAAAAACTGTTTTTT.

This clone was counted a single time. The chain links TRBV5-1 to TRBJ1-2; D may be TRBD1 (6 bases). V dropped 2 bases and J dropped 6 bases, with 17 bases sitting between them. This CDR3 has 15 amino acids. Germline lookup yields CDR1 SGHRS and CDR2 YFSETQ. The CDR3 coding sequence is TGCGCCAGCAGCTTAGGGGCAGGGGATTACCATGGCTACACCTTC. This gives the protein CASSLGAGDYHGYTF.

This clone showed up many times. This chain joins TRBV7-2 and TRBJ1-2; D perhaps matches TRBD1 (6 bases). Looked up from germline, CDR1 is SGHTA and CDR2 is FQGNSA. V lost 5 bases and J 7 bases, leaving 20 bases between the germline ends. The CDR3 is made up of 15 amino acids. CDR3 region: CASSPGTGLSGGYTF. The CDR3 nucleotides read TGTGCCAGCAGCCCCGGTACAGGGTTAAGTGGTGGCTACACCTTC.